These T cell receptor beta chains were read from a single sample in a study of T cells in Graves' hyperthyroidism and ophthalmopathy. TCRdb redid the calling of the multiplex PCR reads with MiXCR, one entry per CDR3 protein. The table lists 450,000 to 550,000 distinct CDR3 sequences, around 22% of them singletons. Sequencing was performed on blood. The receptors here all came from a woman between 25 and 40 years old with Graves' ophthalmopathy. The CDR3 runs from the conserved cysteine through the conserved F or W. Fields, in order: V gene, clone size, J gene, D gene, CDR3 protein, CDR3 DNA. The D gene is left open where the match is weak. Expanded clones get a size class; other rows say once, few or many, or leave the size out.

v_call: TRBV7-2
clone_size: many
j_call: TRBJ2-2
d_call: -
cdr3_aa: CASSLVGIGELFF
cdr3_nt: TGTGCCAGCAGCTTAGTTGGGATCGGGGAGCTGTTTTTT

v_call: TRBV6-5
clone_size: -
j_call: TRBJ1-2
d_call: -
cdr3_aa: CASSYSERGGGDTF
cdr3_nt: TGTGCCAGCAGTTACTCGGAACGTGGCGGTGGAGACACCTTC

v_call: TRBV29-1
clone_size: many
j_call: TRBJ1-1
d_call: -
cdr3_aa: CSARGELSPEAFF
cdr3_nt: TGCAGCGCCAGAGGGGAGCTGTCCCCTGAAGCTTTCTTT

v_call: TRBV15
clone_size: many
j_call: TRBJ2-7
d_call: -
cdr3_aa: CAVHTGFGQYF
cdr3_nt: TGTGCCGTTCATACAGGGTTCGGGCAGTACTTC

v_call: TRBV28
clone_size: few
j_call: TRBJ2-4
d_call: TRBD1
cdr3_aa: CASSPTGQVKNIQYF
cdr3_nt: TGTGCCAGCAGTCCAACGGGACAGGTCAAAAACATTCAGTACTTC

v_call: TRBV12-3/TRBV12-4
clone_size: -
j_call: TRBJ1-5
d_call: -
cdr3_aa: CASNKGEREPQHF
cdr3_nt: TGTGCCAGCAACAAGGGCGAACGGGAGCCCCAGCATTTT

v_call: TRBV5-1
clone_size: many
j_call: TRBJ2-7
d_call: TRBD2
cdr3_aa: CASSRREGDYEQYF
cdr3_nt: TGCGCCAGCAGCCGCCGGGAGGGAGACTACGAGCAGTACTTC

v_call: TRBV9
clone_size: many
j_call: TRBJ2-7
d_call: -
cdr3_aa: CASSVGPGLAIHEQYF
cdr3_nt: TGTGCCAGCAGCGTTGGCCCGGGGCTAGCCATCCACGAGCAGTACTTC

v_call: TRBV20-1
clone_size: -
j_call: TRBJ1-1
d_call: TRBD1
cdr3_aa: CSALGGGSRAFF
cdr3_nt: TGCAGTGCGTTAGGGGGCGGATCGCGAGCTTTCTTT

v_call: TRBV3-1
clone_size: -
j_call: TRBJ1-6
d_call: -
cdr3_aa: CASSQGIGRGSPLHF
cdr3_nt: TGTGCCAGCAGCCAAGGAATTGGAAGGGGATCACCCCTCCACTTT

v_call: TRBV6-5
clone_size: -
j_call: TRBJ2-5
d_call: -
cdr3_aa: CASSYSQNRVETQYF
cdr3_nt: TGTGCCAGCAGTTACTCGCAGAATCGGGTAGAGACCCAGTACTTC

v_call: TRBV4-2
clone_size: few
j_call: TRBJ2-7
d_call: -
cdr3_aa: CASSYRIPPYEQYF
cdr3_nt: TGTGCCAGCAGCTACAGGATACCGCCTTACGAGCAGTACTTC

v_call: TRBV6-1
clone_size: many
j_call: TRBJ1-2
d_call: TRBD1
cdr3_aa: CASDREGHGYTF
cdr3_nt: TGTGCCAGCGACAGGGAAGGCCATGGCTACACCTTC

v_call: TRBV25-1
clone_size: -
j_call: TRBJ2-5
d_call: TRBD2
cdr3_aa: CASSEYLPESGRWWETQYF
cdr3_nt: TGTGCCAGCAGTGAATACCTACCGGAAAGCGGGAGGTGGTGGGAGACCCAGTACTTC

v_call: TRBV5-1
clone_size: -
j_call: TRBJ2-7
d_call: -
cdr3_aa: CASKLGAPPSEQYF
cdr3_nt: TGCGCCAGCAAGTTGGGGGCCCCTCCGTCCGAGCAGTACTTC

v_call: TRBV15
clone_size: -
j_call: TRBJ1-1
d_call: -
cdr3_aa: CATSPDGSVFTEAFF
cdr3_nt: TGTGCCACCAGCCCTGATGGGTCGGTATTCACTGAAGCTTTCTTT

v_call: TRBV28
clone_size: once
j_call: TRBJ1-2
d_call: TRBD1
cdr3_aa: CASSLRGQGGYGYTF
cdr3_nt: TGTGCCAGCAGTTTAAGAGGACAGGGCGGGTATGGCTACACCTTC

v_call: TRBV4-1
clone_size: few
j_call: TRBJ1-5
d_call: -
cdr3_aa: CASSQIFNQPQHF
cdr3_nt: TGCGCCAGCAGCCAAATTTTCAATCAGCCCCAGCATTTT

v_call: TRBV12-3/TRBV12-4
clone_size: many
j_call: TRBJ2-5
d_call: -
cdr3_aa: CASSLRETQYF
cdr3_nt: TGTGCCAGCAGTTTGAGAGAGACCCAGTACTTC

v_call: TRBV12-3/TRBV12-4
clone_size: -
j_call: TRBJ1-5
d_call: -
cdr3_aa: CASSSLDGQPQHF
cdr3_nt: TGTGCCAGCAGTTCGCTGGATGGGCAGCCCCAGCATTTT

v_call: TRBV5-1
clone_size: many
j_call: TRBJ2-4
d_call: TRBD2
cdr3_aa: CASSLPPIISGLGAKNIQYF
cdr3_nt: TGCGCCAGCAGCTTGCCACCGATAATTAGCGGGCTGGGGGCCAAAAACATTCAGTACTTC

v_call: TRBV6-1
clone_size: many
j_call: TRBJ2-7
d_call: -
cdr3_aa: CASSPRGSSSYEQYF
cdr3_nt: TGTGCCAGCAGCCCCCGGGGAAGCTCATCCTACGAGCAGTACTTC

v_call: TRBV4-1
clone_size: -
j_call: TRBJ2-2
d_call: TRBD2
cdr3_aa: CASSQESTSGGATNTGELFF
cdr3_nt: TGCGCCAGCAGCCAAGAATCAACTAGCGGGGGGGCAACGAACACCGGGGAGCTGTTTTTT

v_call: TRBV13
clone_size: many
j_call: TRBJ1-1
d_call: -
cdr3_aa: CASSLESAGSNTEAFF
cdr3_nt: TGTGCCAGCAGCTTAGAATCGGCTGGGAGTAACACTGAAGCTTTCTTT

v_call: TRBV20-1
clone_size: many
j_call: TRBJ1-2
d_call: -
cdr3_aa: CSARDRENYGYTF
cdr3_nt: TGCAGTGCTAGAGACAGGGAAAACTATGGCTACACCTTC

v_call: TRBV11-2
clone_size: few
j_call: TRBJ2-7
d_call: TRBD2
cdr3_aa: CASVSSGPTYEQYF
cdr3_nt: TGTGCCAGCGTCTCTAGCGGGCCGACCTACGAGCAGTACTTC

v_call: TRBV6-5
clone_size: -
j_call: TRBJ2-2
d_call: -
cdr3_aa: CASSYQSAQGGELFF
cdr3_nt: TGTGCCAGCAGTTACCAGTCAGCCCAGGGCGGGGAGCTGTTTTTT

v_call: TRBV13
clone_size: many
j_call: TRBJ2-5
d_call: TRBD2
cdr3_aa: CASSFSGGARGETQYF
cdr3_nt: TGTGCCAGCAGCTTCAGCGGGGGGGCCAGGGGTGAGACCCAGTACTTC

v_call: TRBV12-3/TRBV12-4
clone_size: -
j_call: TRBJ2-5
d_call: -
cdr3_aa: CASSFVVGGGEETQYF
cdr3_nt: TGTGCCAGCAGTTTTGTCGTAGGGGGGGGCGAAGAGACCCAGTACTTC

v_call: TRBV20-1
clone_size: -
j_call: TRBJ2-7
d_call: TRBD1
cdr3_aa: CSAIGTGSYEQYF
cdr3_nt: TGCAGTGCTATAGGGACAGGGTCCTACGAGCAGTACTTC

v_call: TRBV29-1
clone_size: many
j_call: TRBJ2-4
d_call: TRBD1
cdr3_aa: CSARTGWDIQYF
cdr3_nt: TGCAGCGCCAGGACAGGGTGGGACATTCAGTACTTC

v_call: TRBV6-1
clone_size: -
j_call: TRBJ1-1
d_call: -
cdr3_aa: CASSASPSAEAFF
cdr3_nt: TGTGCCAGCAGTGCCAGCCCGTCCGCTGAAGCTTTCTTT

v_call: TRBV18
clone_size: few
j_call: TRBJ1-2
d_call: -
cdr3_aa: CASSRTDSYGYTF
cdr3_nt: TGTGCCAGCTCCCGGACAGACAGCTATGGCTACACCTTC

v_call: TRBV29-1
clone_size: many
j_call: TRBJ1-1
d_call: TRBD1
cdr3_aa: CSVAGGDRGASEAFF
cdr3_nt: TGCAGCGTTGCAGGGGGGGACAGGGGAGCCTCTGAAGCTTTCTTT

v_call: TRBV11-2
clone_size: many
j_call: TRBJ2-2
d_call: -
cdr3_aa: CASSLEELANTGELFF
cdr3_nt: TGTGCCAGCAGCTTAGAGGAACTAGCGAACACCGGGGAGCTGTTTTTT

v_call: TRBV15
clone_size: few
j_call: TRBJ2-2
d_call: TRBD2
cdr3_aa: CATSGRTSGGNRRTGELFF
cdr3_nt: TGTGCCACCAGCGGTCGGACTAGCGGGGGGAATCGGCGCACCGGGGAGCTGTTTTTT

v_call: TRBV12-3/TRBV12-4
clone_size: -
j_call: TRBJ1-2
d_call: -
cdr3_aa: CASSRRQAGNYGYTF
cdr3_nt: TGTGCCAGCAGCCGCCGGCAGGCGGGGAACTATGGCTACACCTTC